The clone carrying this TCR beta chain was seen repeatedly, ten times or more. No antigen is known for it. These data belong to a study of regulatory T cells in long-lasting Graves disease. Study-level results: Only peripheral blood was studied, not thyroid tissue. The TCR repertoire of persistent Graves' patients was less diverse than that of newly diagnosed ones.

Assembly of TCR beta libraries relied on iRepertoire HTBI primers together with Arm-PCR of CDR3 regions. TCRdb analysed the multiplex PCR reads with MiXCR anew, one entry per CDR3 protein. Among more than 450,000 distinct CDR3 sequences listed, roughly 15% were seen once. The sample's time point: newly diagnosed GD, antithyroid drugs for less than 3 months. The TCR library was made from RNA extracted from PBMCs. Tubes containing EDTA received approximately 9.8 milliliters of drawn peripheral blood. This same sample was also taken into another study, of T cells in Graves' hyperthyroidism and ophthalmopathy.

The sequencing used peripheral blood mononuclear cells (PBMCs), collected at new diagnosis, from a patient treated with antithyroid drugs. This clonotype was sampled from a man aged 40-50 years with Graves disease.

In DNA, the CDR3 is TGCAGTGCTAGGAAGCAGCTGAGCTCCTACGAGCAGTACTTC. It yields the protein CSARKQLSSYEQYF. The gene calls are TRBV20-1 and TRBJ2-7; no clear D. There are 14 residues in the CDR3. Germline loops: CDR1 DFQATT, CDR2 SNEGSKA (reference sequence). Trimming pared 3 bases from V and 0 bases from J, leaving 12 bases between.